A selection of T cell receptor beta chains follows, all from one sample in a study of blood T cell repertoires in COVID-19. Using immunoSEQ multiplex PCR, the repertoire was profiled, and TCRdb retains in-frame clones only, with some absent. The sample contains around 170,000 clones, more than 75% of which appear only once. Sequencing used PBMCs or T cells enriched from blood (not recorded which). The receptors derive from a woman between 50 and 59 years old who had recovered from COVID-19. The CDR3 runs from the conserved cysteine through the conserved F or W. The D gene is left open where the match is weak. Only some rows state a clone size, as once, few, many or a class for expanded clones.

D gene	V gene	clone size	J gene	CDR3 DNA	CDR3 protein
.	TRBV27	.	TRBJ2-1	TGTGCCAGCAGCACTAGCTTCAGGGTGTCCGTATTGGAGAAGCAGTTCTTC	CASSTSFRVSVLEKQFF
.	TRBV2	.	TRBJ2-2	TGTGCCAGCAGTGCTTGGGGAGGGGGAACCGGGGAGCTGTTTTTT	CASSAWGGGTGELFF
TRBD1	TRBV18	.	TRBJ2-7	TGTGCCAGCTCACCAACGCCAGGGGGCCTTGGCGAGCAGTACTTC	CASSPTPGGLGEQYF
TRBD2	TRBV3-1/TRBV3-2	.	TRBJ2-5	TGTGCCAGCAGCCAGGGGGGAGCGGGGGAGACCCAGTACTTC	CASSQGGAGETQYF
.	TRBV10-3	.	TRBJ1-5	TGTGCCATCAGTGAGTCAACGGATCAGCCCCAGCATTTT	CAISESTDQPQHF
.	TRBV5-8	.	TRBJ1-5	TGTGCCAGCAGCTTGGATCGGGGGGGCAATCAGCCCCAGCATTTT	CASSLDRGGNQPQHF
TRBD2	TRBV2	.	TRBJ2-7	TGTGCCAGCAGCACAGGAACCGTCCTAGCGGGAGCATACGAGCAGTACTTC	CASSTGTVLAGAYEQYF
.	TRBV6-1	.	TRBJ1-5	TGTGCCAGCAGAGAAAAAGGGGGAGGGAGTAAGGGCAATCAGCCCCAGCATTTT	CASREKGGGSKGNQPQHF
.	TRBV27	.	TRBJ2-3	TGTGCCAGCAGTTTCGTTTGGACTCAGCTCGGGGATACGCAGTATTTT	CASSFVWTQLGDTQYF
.	TRBV5-1	.	TRBJ1-4	TGCGCCAGCAGCATTTGGACGACAGGAACTAATGAAAAACTGTTTTTT	CASSIWTTGTNEKLFF
TRBD2	TRBV4-2	.	TRBJ2-1	TGTGCCAGCAGCCAAGGGACTAGCGGGGCCTACAATGAGCAGTTCTTC	CASSQGTSGAYNEQFF
TRBD1	TRBV28	.	TRBJ1-5	TGTGCCAGCCGGACAGGGGGACAGCCCCAGCATTTT	CASRTGGQPQHF
TRBD2	TRBV5-4	.	TRBJ2-7	TGTGCCAGCAGCGGGGGACTAGCGGGAGGACCCGAGTACTTC	CASSGGLAGGPEYF
TRBD2	TRBV5-4	.	TRBJ2-1	TGTGCCAGCAGCGCGTGGGGGCTAGCGGGGTACAATGAGCAGTTCTTC	CASSAWGLAGYNEQFF
TRBD1	TRBV19	.	TRBJ1-1	TGTGCCAGTCAACAGGGGGCTACGAGAATGAACACTGAAGCTTTCTTT	CASQQGATRMNTEAFF
.	TRBV6-5	.	TRBJ1-2	TGTGCCTCACGCCGGGGAAATGGTAACTATGGCTACACCTTC	CASRRGNGNYGYTF
.	TRBV14	.	TRBJ2-2	TGTGCCAGCAGCCGGGAGGACAGGCTCGGGGAGCTGTTTTTT	CASSREDRLGELFF
.	TRBV5-5	.	TRBJ1-3	TGTGCCAGCAGCTTGGATCGCGTCTCTGGAAACACCATATATTTT	CASSLDRVSGNTIYF
.	TRBV5-6	medium-sized	TRBJ1-1	TGTGCCAGCAGCCTCCGGGGGACTGAAGCTTTCTTT	CASSLRGTEAFF
.	TRBV4-1	.	TRBJ1-5	TGCGCCAGCAGCCAAGCCGGGGGATATCAGCCCCAGCATTTT	CASSQAGGYQPQHF
TRBD2	TRBV30	.	TRBJ2-7	TGTGCCTGGAGTGAGTCTAGCGGGAGGAAATCCTACGAGCAGTACTTC	CAWSESSGRKSYEQYF
.	TRBV5-1	.	TRBJ2-2	TGCGCCAGCAGCTTTGGGAGGAGCACCGGGGAGCTGTTTTTT	CASSFGRSTGELFF
.	TRBV2	.	TRBJ1-2	TGTGCCAGCAGTGAACAGGGGTCCTATGGCTACACCTTC	CASSEQGSYGYTF
.	TRBV3-1/TRBV3-2	.	TRBJ2-3	TGTGCCAGCAGCCAAGGGTCCCCGGCGGTAGCTAGCACAGATACGCAGTATTTT	CASSQGSPAVASTDTQYF
TRBD1	TRBV18	.	TRBJ2-7	TGTGCCAGCTCACCACCCGGGACAGGGCATTACGAGCAGTACTTC	CASSPPGTGHYEQYF
.	TRBV6-1	.	TRBJ1-1	TGTGCCAGCAGTGAAAAAATAGACACTGAAGCTTTCTTT	CASSEKIDTEAFF
.	TRBV6-1	many	TRBJ2-5	TGTGCCAGCAGTGAATCGGCTGCCGAACCTAGGGGGACCCAGTACTTC	CASSESAAEPRGTQYF
.	TRBV21-1	.	TRBJ2-3	TGTGCCAGCGTGGTTACTAGCGGGAGAGTGACAGATACGCAGTATTTT	CASVVTSGRVTDTQYF
TRBD1	TRBV6-5	.	TRBJ2-7	TGTGCCAGCAGTCCCGGGACAGGGTCTGGCTACGAGCAGTACTTC	CASSPGTGSGYEQYF
.	TRBV28	.	TRBJ1-4	TGTGCCAGCAGTTTACAAGGGGGATTAGTCGAAAAACTGTTTTTT	CASSLQGGLVEKLFF
TRBD1	TRBV5-1	.	TRBJ2-2	TGCGCCAGCAGTTCCGGGACAGTCGCCGGGGAGCTGTTTTTT	CASSSGTVAGELFF
.	TRBV6-1	.	TRBJ1-5	TGTGCCAGCAGTGAGGGGGGAGGTTTCTCGAGCAATCAGCCCCAGCATTTT	CASSEGGGFSSNQPQHF
TRBD2	TRBV30	.	TRBJ2-1	TGTGCCTATAGCGGGAGGCTCTCCTACAATGAGCAGTTCTTC	CAYSGRLSYNEQFF
.	TRBV7-2	.	TRBJ2-7	TGTGCCAGCAGCTTAGCCCGGGACTCAAACTACGAGCAGTACTTC	CASSLARDSNYEQYF